Here is one T cell receptor (beta chain) with its context. Its antigen remains unknown. Exposure to brentuximab vedotin varied, and each patient had relapsed following autologous stem cell transplantation. This sample is part of a study of PD-1 blockade in classical Hodgkin lymphoma. Study overall: Nivolumab dosed at 3 mg/kg went to patients intravenously every 2 weeks. General observations from the study: It was CD4+ TCR diversity, not CD8+, that rose significantly by C4D1. The diversity seen at baseline in complete responders resembled that of newly diagnosed patients. Patients were excluded if nivolumab began under 1 year after ASCT (the autologous transplant).

The ends were cut back, 9 bases at V and 0 bases at J, with 29 bases in the middle. Per germline, CDR1 MDHEN and CDR2 SYDVKM. The CDR3 runs 19 residues. This table comes from immunoSEQ multiplex PCR, and its TCRdb copy is limited to in-frame clones, with some not included. The sample carries just over 14,000 clones, around four fifths recorded once. The specimen was peripheral blood mononuclear cells (PBMCs), collected before the second cycle of nivolumab. The chain carries TRBV28 and TRBJ1-1; D unclear. This sequence was found in a human donor with classical Hodgkin lymphoma. The CDR3 DNA follows: TGTGCCAGTCCTAAAGTAGGTGCAGGACCTTCTTTAATGAACACTGAAGCTTTCTTT. Translation gives CASPKVGAGPSLMNTEAFF.